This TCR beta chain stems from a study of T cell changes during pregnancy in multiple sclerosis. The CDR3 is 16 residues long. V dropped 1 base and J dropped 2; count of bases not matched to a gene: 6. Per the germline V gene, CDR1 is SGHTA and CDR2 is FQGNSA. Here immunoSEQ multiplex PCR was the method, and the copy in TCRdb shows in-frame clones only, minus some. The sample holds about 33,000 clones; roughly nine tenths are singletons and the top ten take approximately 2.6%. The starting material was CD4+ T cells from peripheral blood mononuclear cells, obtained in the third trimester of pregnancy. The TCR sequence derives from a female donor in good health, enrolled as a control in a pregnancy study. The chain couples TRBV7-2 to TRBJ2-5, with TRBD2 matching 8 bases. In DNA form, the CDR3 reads TGTGCCAGCAGCTTAGTCGCCGGGACTAGGCAAGAGACCCAGTACTTC. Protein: CASSLVAGTRQETQYF.